This is a list of T cell receptor beta chains from one sample in a study of T cell responses to AZD1222 COVID-19 vaccine. Profiling relied on immunoSEQ multiplex PCR, and the TCRdb table lists in-frame clones only, not all of them. The table includes about 110,000 clones, approximately 86% detected once. This material consisted of peripheral blood, taken on day 0 of AZD1222 vaccination. The receptors were sampled from an adult in good health. The CDR3 runs from the conserved cysteine through the conserved F or W. The D gene is left open where the match is weak. Not all rows give a size; the values are once, few, many and, for expanded clones, a class.

>NA|12|NA|TRBV5-4|TRBJ2-7
TGTGCCAGCAGCCCCTATGCCTCCGAGCAGTACTTC
CASSPYASEQYF
>NA|13|NA|TRBV28|TRBJ1-5
TGTGCCAGCTGGGGGACAAGCAATCAGCCCCAGCATTTT
CASWGTSNQPQHF
>NA|10|NA|TRBV5-1|TRBJ2-5
TGCGCCAGCGGGGGGGAGACCCAGTACTTC
CASGGETQYF
>NA|15|NA|TRBV5-5|TRBJ1-1
TGTGCCAGCAGCTTGGATGGCAGGGCGGATACTGAAGCTTTCTTT
CASSLDGRADTEAFF
>NA|15|NA|TRBV7-2|TRBJ2-1
TGTGCCAGCAGTCTGGACACGCCATCCTACAATGAGCAGTTCTTC
CASSLDTPSYNEQFF
>NA|15|NA|TRBV5-5|TRBJ2-4
TGTGCCAGCAGCTTGGGTGGCCCGGGCGAAAACATTCAGTACTTC
CASSLGGPGENIQYF
>NA|14|NA|TRBV19|TRBJ2-1
TGTGCCAGTAGCTGGCGAGGTTCCTACAATGAGCAGTTCTTC
CASSWRGSYNEQFF
>NA|16|TRBD2|TRBV5-6|TRBJ2-3
TGTGCCAGCAGCAAAACAGGTAGCGGGGGCACAGATACGCAGTATTTT
CASSKTGSGGTDTQYF
>few|14|NA|TRBV4-1|TRBJ2-7
TGCGCCAGCAACAATCCAGGGTACTCCTACGAGCAGTACTTC
CASNNPGYSYEQYF
>NA|15|NA|TRBV4-2|TRBJ1-5
TGTGCCAGCAGCCAAGAGTGGGGGGTTGGTTGGCCCCAGCATTTT
CASSQEWGVGWPQHF
>NA|14|NA|TRBV30|TRBJ2-1
TGTGCCTGGAAGAGGGGCAGCTCCTACAATGAGCAGTTCTTC
CAWKRGSSYNEQFF
>NA|17|TRBD1|TRBV9|TRBJ2-1
TGTGCCAGCAGCTCAAGCCTCGGACAGGGGGAGATCAATGAGCAGTTCTTC
CASSSSLGQGEINEQFF
>NA|14|NA|TRBV30|TRBJ2-3
TGTGCCTGGAGCCGGGGATCAGGAACAGATACGCAGTATTTT
CAWSRGSGTDTQYF
>NA|13|NA|TRBV4-2|TRBJ2-1
TGTGCCAGCAGCCACGCTAGAAACAATGAGCAGTTCTTC
CASSHARNNEQFF
>few|15|NA|TRBV7-9|TRBJ1-3
TGTGCCAGCAGCTTCCTTGGCAGCTCTGGAAACACCATATATTTT
CASSFLGSSGNTIYF
>NA|14|TRBD1|TRBV7-2|TRBJ1-2
TGTGCCAGCAGCATGGGGACAGGGGGCTCCCTCGACGCCTTC
CASSMGTGGSLDAF
>NA|16|NA|TRBV9|TRBJ1-4
TGTGCCAGCAGCGGCACAGGGAGAGCAACTAATGAAAAACTGTTTTTT
CASSGTGRATNEKLFF